This T cell receptor beta chain was profiled in a study of blood T cell repertoires in COVID-19. Study overall: The United States, Italy and Spain supplied acute and convalescent COVID-19 samples. PBMCs, B-cell-depleted T cells, or T cells were the source of the cDNA or gDNA that made up the material.

From germline, CDR1 is MGHRA and CDR2 YSYEKL. The ends were cut back, 1 base at V and 0 bases at J, with 16 bases in the middle. The CDR3 extends over 17 amino acids. Authors' analysis steps: By means of reference gene primer amplification, nucleated cell counts were estimated. This table comes from immunoSEQ multiplex PCR, and its TCRdb copy is limited to in-frame clones, with some not included. The V and J calls and clone size come from that table; D and trimming were worked out from the DNA. The sample carries over 100,000 clones, 84% recorded once. The V gene is TRBV4-1, the J gene TRBJ2-7, with D possibly being TRBD1 (5 bases). The clonotype was recovered from a human donor in a cohort sampled during active COVID-19. Sequencing used peripheral blood. CDR3 sequence reads: CASSQGLGQPSSYEQYF. CDR3 bases: TGCGCCAGCAGCCAAGGGTTGGGGCAGCCCAGCTCCTACGAGCAGTACTTC.